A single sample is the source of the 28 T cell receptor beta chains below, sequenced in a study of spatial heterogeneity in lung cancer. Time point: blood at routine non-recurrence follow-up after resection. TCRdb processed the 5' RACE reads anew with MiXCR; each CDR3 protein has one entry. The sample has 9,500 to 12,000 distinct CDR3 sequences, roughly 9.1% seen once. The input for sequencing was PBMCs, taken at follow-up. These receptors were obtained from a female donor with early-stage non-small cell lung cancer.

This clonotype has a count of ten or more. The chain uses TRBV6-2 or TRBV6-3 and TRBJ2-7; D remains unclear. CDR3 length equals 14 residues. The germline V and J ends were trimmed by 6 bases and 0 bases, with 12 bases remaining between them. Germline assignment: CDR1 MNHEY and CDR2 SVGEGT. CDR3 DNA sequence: TGTGCCAGCAGCTTTGGGCTCAGCTCCTACGAGCAGTACTTC. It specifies CASSFGLSSYEQYF.

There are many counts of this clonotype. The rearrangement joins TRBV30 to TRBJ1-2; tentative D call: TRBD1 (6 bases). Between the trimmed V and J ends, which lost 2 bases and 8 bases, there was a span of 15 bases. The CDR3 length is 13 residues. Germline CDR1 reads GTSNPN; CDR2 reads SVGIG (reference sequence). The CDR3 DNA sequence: TGTGCCTGGAGTCGAGACAGGCCGCTGGGCTACACCTTC. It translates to CAWSRDRPLGYTF.

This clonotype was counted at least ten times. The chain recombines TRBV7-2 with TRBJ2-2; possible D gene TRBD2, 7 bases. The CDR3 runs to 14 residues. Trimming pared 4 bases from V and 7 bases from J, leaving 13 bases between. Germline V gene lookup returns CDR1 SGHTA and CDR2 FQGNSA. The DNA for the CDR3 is TGTGCCAGCAGCTACGGGGGGCTCGGCGGGGAGCTGTTTTTT. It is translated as CASSYGGLGGELFF.

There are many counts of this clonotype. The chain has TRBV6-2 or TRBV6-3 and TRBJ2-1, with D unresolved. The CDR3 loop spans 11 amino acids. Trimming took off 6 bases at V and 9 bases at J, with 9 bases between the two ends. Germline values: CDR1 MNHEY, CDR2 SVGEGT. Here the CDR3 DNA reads TGTGCCAGCAGGATCTCTAGTGAGCAGTTCTTC. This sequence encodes CASRISSEQFF.

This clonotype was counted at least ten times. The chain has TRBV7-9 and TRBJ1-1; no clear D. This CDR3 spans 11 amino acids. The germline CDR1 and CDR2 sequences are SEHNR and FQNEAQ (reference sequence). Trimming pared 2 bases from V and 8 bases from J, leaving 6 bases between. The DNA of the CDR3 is TGTGCCAGCAGCTTAAGTAGAGAAGCTTTCTTT. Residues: CASSLSREAFF. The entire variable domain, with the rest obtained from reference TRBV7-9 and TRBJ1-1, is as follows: DTGVSQNPRHKITKRGQNVTFRCDPISEHNRLYWYRQTLGQGPEFLTYFQNEAQLEKSRLLSDRFSAERPKGSFSTLEIQRTEQGDSAMYLCASSLSREAFFGQGTRLTVV.

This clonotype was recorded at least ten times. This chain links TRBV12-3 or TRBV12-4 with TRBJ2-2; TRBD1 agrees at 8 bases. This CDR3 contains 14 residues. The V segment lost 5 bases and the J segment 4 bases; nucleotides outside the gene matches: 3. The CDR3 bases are TGTGCCAGCAGTCACACAGGGGGCACCGGGGAGCTGTTTTTT. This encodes CASSHTGGTGELFF.

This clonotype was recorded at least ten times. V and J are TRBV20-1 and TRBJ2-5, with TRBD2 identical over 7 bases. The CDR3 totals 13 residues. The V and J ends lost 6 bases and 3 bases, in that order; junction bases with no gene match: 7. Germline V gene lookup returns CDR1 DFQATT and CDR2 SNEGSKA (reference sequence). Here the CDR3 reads CSAGDGLEETQYF. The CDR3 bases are TGCAGTGCCGGGGATGGACTAGAAGAGACCCAGTACTTC.

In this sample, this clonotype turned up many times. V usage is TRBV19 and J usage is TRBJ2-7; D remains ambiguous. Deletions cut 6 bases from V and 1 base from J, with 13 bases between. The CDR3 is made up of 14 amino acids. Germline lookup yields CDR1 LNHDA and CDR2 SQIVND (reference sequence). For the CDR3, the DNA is TGTGCCAGTAGCATCGCCCTGGGGTCCTACGAGCAGTACTTC. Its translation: CASSIALGSYEQYF.

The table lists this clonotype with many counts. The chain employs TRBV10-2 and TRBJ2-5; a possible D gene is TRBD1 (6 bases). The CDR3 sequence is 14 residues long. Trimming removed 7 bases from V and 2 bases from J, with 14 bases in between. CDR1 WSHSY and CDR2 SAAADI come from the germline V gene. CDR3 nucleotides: TGCGCCAGCACCCTGGGGGCAATTCAAGAGACCCAGTACTTC. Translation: CASTLGAIQETQYF.

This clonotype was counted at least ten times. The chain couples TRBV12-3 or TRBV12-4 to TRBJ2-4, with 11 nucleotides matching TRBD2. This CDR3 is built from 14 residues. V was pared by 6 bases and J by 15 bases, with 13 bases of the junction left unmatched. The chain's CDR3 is CASSPLAGVGVMYF. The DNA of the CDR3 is TGTGCCAGCAGCCCACTAGCGGGAGTGGGGGTGATGTACTTC.

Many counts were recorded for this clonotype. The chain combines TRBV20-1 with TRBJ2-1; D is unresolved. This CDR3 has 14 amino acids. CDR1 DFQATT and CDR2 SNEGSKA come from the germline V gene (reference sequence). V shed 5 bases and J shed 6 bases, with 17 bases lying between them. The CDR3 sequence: CSALDIVWGNEQFF. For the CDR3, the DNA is TGCAGTGCTCTTGACATTGTCTGGGGCAATGAGCAGTTCTTC.

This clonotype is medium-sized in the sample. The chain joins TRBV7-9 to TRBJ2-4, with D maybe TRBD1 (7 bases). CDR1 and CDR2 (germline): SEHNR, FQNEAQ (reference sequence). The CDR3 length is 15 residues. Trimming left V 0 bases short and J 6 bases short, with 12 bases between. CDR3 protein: CASSLAAGQLNIQYF. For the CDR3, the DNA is TGTGCCAGCAGCTTAGCTGCGGGACAGCTAAACATTCAGTACTTC.

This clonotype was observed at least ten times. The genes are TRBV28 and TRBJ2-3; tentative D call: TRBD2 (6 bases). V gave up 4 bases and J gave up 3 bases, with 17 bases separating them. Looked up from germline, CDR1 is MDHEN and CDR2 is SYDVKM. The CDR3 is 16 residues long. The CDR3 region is CASSSHLLAVTDTQYF. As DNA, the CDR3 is TGTGCCAGCAGTTCCCACCTACTAGCCGTAACAGATACGCAGTATTTT.

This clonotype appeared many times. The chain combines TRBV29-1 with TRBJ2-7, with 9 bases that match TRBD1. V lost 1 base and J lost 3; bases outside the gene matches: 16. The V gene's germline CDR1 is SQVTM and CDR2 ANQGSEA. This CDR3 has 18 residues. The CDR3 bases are TGCAGCGTTGAAGGGCGCGGGGTCTCCGGGACAGGGTACTACGAGCAGTACTTC. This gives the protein CSVEGRGVSGTGYYEQYF.

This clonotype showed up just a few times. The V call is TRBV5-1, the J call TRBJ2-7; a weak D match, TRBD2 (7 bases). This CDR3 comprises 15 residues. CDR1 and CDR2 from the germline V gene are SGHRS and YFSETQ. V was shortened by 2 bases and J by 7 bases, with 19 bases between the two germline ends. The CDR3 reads CASSFSLGGAREQYF. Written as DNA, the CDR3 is TGCGCCAGCAGCTTCTCCCTGGGGGGGGCGCGGGAGCAGTACTTC.

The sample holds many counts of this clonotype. CDR3 region: CASSQRTGTNTGELFF. In nucleotides, the CDR3 is TGCGCCAGCAGCCAACGGACAGGGACCAACACCGGGGAGCTGTTTTTT. V is TRBV4-3 and J is TRBJ2-2, with 8 bases identical to TRBD1. Per the germline V gene, CDR1 is LGHNA and CDR2 is YSLEER. The CDR3 sequence is 16 residues long. Losses at the gene ends were 2 bases for V and 2 bases for J; bases not matched to a gene: 4.

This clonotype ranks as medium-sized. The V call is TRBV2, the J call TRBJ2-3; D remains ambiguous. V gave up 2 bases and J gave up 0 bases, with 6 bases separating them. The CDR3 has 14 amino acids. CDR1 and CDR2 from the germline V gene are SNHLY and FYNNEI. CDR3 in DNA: TGTGCCAGCAGTGAATGGTATAGCACAGATACGCAGTATTTT. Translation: CASSEWYSTDTQYF. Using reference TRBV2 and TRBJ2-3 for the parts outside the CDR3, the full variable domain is EPEVTQTPSHQVTQMGQEVILRCVPISNHLYFYWYRQILGQKVEFLVSFYNNEISEKSEIFDDQFSVERPDGSNFTLKIRSTKLEDSAMYFCASSEWYSTDTQYFGPGTRLTVL.

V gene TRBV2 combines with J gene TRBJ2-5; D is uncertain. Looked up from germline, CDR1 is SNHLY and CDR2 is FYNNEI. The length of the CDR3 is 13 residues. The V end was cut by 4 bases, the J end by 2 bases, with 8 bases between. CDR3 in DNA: TGTGCCAGCAGTGCGCTACCTCAAGAGACCCAGTACTTC. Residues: CASSALPQETQYF.

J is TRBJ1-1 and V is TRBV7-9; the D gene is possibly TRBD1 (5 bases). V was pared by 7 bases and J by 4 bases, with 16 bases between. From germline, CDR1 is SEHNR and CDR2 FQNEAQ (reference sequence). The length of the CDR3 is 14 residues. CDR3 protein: CASNPHGRGTEAFF. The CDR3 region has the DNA TGTGCCAGCAACCCCCACGGGAGGGGCACTGAAGCTTTCTTT.

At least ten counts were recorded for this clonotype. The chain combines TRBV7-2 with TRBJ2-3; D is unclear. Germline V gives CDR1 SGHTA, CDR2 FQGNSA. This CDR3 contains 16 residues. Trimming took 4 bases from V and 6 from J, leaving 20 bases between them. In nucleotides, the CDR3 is TGTGCCAGCAGCTCCCCGGGTTCTGCAATGCTCGATACGCAGTATTTT. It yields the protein CASSSPGSAMLDTQYF.

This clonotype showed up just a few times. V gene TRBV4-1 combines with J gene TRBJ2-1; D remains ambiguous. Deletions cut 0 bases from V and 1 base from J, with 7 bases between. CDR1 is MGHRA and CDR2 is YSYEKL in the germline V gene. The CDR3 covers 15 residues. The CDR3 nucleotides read TGCGCCAGCAGCCAAGAACAAGGGTCCTACAATGAGCAGTTCTTC. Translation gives CASSQEQGSYNEQFF.

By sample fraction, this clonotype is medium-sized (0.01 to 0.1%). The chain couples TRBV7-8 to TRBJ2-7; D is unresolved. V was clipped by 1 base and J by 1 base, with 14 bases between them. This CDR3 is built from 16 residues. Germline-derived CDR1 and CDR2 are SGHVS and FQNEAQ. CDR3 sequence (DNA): TGTGCCAGCAGCTTAGGTTACGGGCAGGTATCCTACGAGCAGTACGTC. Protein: CASSLGYGQVSYEQYV.

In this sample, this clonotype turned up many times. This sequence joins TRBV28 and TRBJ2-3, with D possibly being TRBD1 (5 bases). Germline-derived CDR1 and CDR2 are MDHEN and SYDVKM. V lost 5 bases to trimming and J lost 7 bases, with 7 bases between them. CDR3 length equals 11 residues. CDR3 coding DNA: TGTGCCAGCAGTGACAGATATACGCAGTATTTT. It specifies CASSDRYTQYF.

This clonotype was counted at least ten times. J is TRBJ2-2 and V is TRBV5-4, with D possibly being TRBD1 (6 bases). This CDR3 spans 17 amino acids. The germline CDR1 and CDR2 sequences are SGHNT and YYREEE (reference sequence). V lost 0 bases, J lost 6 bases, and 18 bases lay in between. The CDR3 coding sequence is TGTGCCAGCAGCTTGGGGGGTCAGGGGCGATCCCCCGGGGAGCTGTTTTTT. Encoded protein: CASSLGGQGRSPGELFF. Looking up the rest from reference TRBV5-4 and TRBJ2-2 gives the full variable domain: ETGVTQSPTHLIKTRGQQVTLRCSSQSGHNTVSWYQQALGQGPQFIFQYYREEENGRGNFPPRFSGLQFPNYSSELNVNALELDDSALYLCASSLGGQGRSPGELFFGEGSRLTVL.

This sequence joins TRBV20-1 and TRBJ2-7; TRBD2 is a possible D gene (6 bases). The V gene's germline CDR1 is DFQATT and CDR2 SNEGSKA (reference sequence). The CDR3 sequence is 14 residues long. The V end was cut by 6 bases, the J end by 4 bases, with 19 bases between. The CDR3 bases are TGCAGTGCCGTCGGAGGGGCAGCACAATACGAGCAGTACTTC. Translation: CSAVGGAAQYEQYF.

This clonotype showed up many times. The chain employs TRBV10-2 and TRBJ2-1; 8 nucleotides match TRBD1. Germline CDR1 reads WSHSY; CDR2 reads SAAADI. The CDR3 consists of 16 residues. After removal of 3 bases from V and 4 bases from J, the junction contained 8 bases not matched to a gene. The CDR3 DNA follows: TGCGCCAGCAGTGATGATGACAGGGGAGTTTACAATGAGCAGTTCTTC. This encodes CASSDDDRGVYNEQFF.

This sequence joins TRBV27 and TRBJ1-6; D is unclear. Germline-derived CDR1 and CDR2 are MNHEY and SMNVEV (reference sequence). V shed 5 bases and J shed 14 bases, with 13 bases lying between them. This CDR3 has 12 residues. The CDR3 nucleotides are TGTGCCAGCAGTCCGGACCGGAGGACCCTCCACTTT. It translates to CASSPDRRTLHF.

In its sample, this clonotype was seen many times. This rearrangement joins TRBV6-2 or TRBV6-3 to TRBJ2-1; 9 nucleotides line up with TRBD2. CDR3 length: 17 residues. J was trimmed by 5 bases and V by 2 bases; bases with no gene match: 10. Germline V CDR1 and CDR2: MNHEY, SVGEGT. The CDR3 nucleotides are TGTGCCAGCAGTTACACGAGCGGGAGGTCCTCGGACAATGAGCAGTTCTTC. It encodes CASSYTSGRSSDNEQFF.